The 19 T cell receptor beta chains reported below all come from one sample, sequenced in a study of STAT5B mutations in CD4+ large granular lymphocyte leukemia. Profiled with immunoSEQ multiplex PCR; TCRdb holds only in-frame clones, not every one. This table holds fewer than 7,500 clones, roughly 80% found once. The specimen was PBMCs. These receptors were collected from an elderly man with CD4+ T-cell large granular lymphocyte leukemia.

The chain employs TRBV10-3 and TRBJ1-2, with D possibly TRBD1 on 6 matching bases. Germline V gene sequence: CDR1 ENHRY, CDR2 SYGVKD. Trimming cost V 10 bases and J 8 bases, with 29 bases left between them. The CDR3 is 16 residues long. The CDR3 bases are TGTGCCAGCGACCAACAAATTAGACGGACAGTGGGCGGCTACACCTTC. The encoded protein is CASDQQIRRTVGGYTF.

The gene calls are TRBV19 and TRBJ2-3, with 10 bases that match TRBD2. There are 15 residues in the CDR3. Looked up from germline, CDR1 is LNHDA and CDR2 is SQIVND (reference sequence). V lost 5 bases, J lost 0 bases, and 2 bases stayed unmatched. CDR3 region: CASSPGLASTDTQYF. The CDR3 DNA sequence: TGTGCCAGTAGTCCGGGACTAGCGAGCACAGATACGCAGTATTTT.

The rearrangement joins TRBV7-6 to TRBJ2-3; D could derive from TRBD1 or TRBD2 (5 bases each). Deletions cut 0 bases from V and 1 base from J, with 5 bases between. The CDR3 has 14 residues. CDR1 is SGHVS and CDR2 is FNYEAQ in the germline V gene. DNA of the CDR3: TGTGCCAGCAGCTTAGCGGGGGGCACAGATACGCAGTATTTT. Its protein product is CASSLAGGTDTQYF.

V gene TRBV15 combines with J gene TRBJ1-1; D not certain. V was clipped by 6 bases and J by 6 bases, with 14 bases between them. Looked up from germline, CDR1 is LNHNV and CDR2 is YYDKDF (reference sequence). This CDR3 has 13 amino acids. In DNA form, the CDR3 reads TGTGCCACCAGAGGTTTAGGGTTGGCTGAAGCTTTCTTT. Translation: CATRGLGLAEAFF. Variable domain in full (rest from reference TRBV15 and TRBJ1-1): DAMVIQNPRYQVTQFGKPVTLSCSQTLNHNVMYWYQQKSSQAPKLLFHYYDKDFNNEADTPDNFQSRRPNTSFCFLDIRSPGLGDTAMYLCATRGLGLAEAFFGQGTRLTVV.

The chain is built from TRBV5-6 and TRBJ2-1; the D gene is possibly TRBD1 (5 bases). Germline V lookup: CDR1 SGHDT, CDR2 YYEEEE. V was clipped by 2 bases and J by 8 bases, with 8 bases between them. The CDR3 extends over 12 amino acids. The CDR3 here is CASSFTGYEQFF. CDR3 bases: TGTGCCAGCAGCTTTACAGGTTATGAGCAGTTCTTC.

This clone showed up just once. V and J are TRBV29-1 and TRBJ2-7; 11 positions agree with TRBD1. The CDR3 has 16 residues. The ends lost 3 bases at V and 4 bases at J; junction bases unmatched: 11. The germline V gene encodes CDR1 SQVTM and CDR2 ANQGSEA. CDR3 bases: TGCAGCGTTGAGGGGGGTCGGACAGGGGGCAATTACGAGCAGTACTTC. Translated, it gives CSVEGGRTGGNYEQYF.

The chain joins TRBV5-4 to TRBJ1-1; D remains unclear. The germline V and J ends were trimmed by 4 bases and 1 base, with 17 bases remaining between them. The CDR3 covers 16 residues. CDR1 is SGHNT and CDR2 is YYREEE in the germline V gene (reference sequence). CDR3 sequence: CASSPMHAGSNTEAFF. In DNA form, the CDR3 reads TGTGCCAGCAGCCCCATGCACGCGGGCTCGAACACTGAAGCTTTCTTT.

This chain links TRBV7-8 with TRBJ1-1; D remains unclear. The CDR3 is made up of 12 amino acids. Trimming cost V 1 base and J 10 bases, with 10 bases left between them. Germline loops: CDR1 SGHVS, CDR2 FQNEAQ. CDR3: CASSLDSRAAFF. The CDR3 bases are TGTGCCAGCAGCTTAGATTCCCGGGCAGCTTTCTTT.

The chain couples TRBV27 to TRBJ2-7; TRBD1 might be the D (5 bases). With 5 bases removed from V and 0 bases from J, the gap between germline ends came to 11 bases. Looked up from germline, CDR1 is MNHEY and CDR2 is SMNVEV (reference sequence). The CDR3 loop spans 14 amino acids. The CDR3 reads CASSIQGNSYEQYF. The CDR3 bases are TGTGCCAGCAGTATTCAGGGTAACTCCTACGAGCAGTACTTC.

The rearrangement links TRBV7-6 to TRBJ2-7; 10 bases match TRBD1. The V gene's germline CDR1 is SGHVS and CDR2 FNYEAQ. V was clipped by 2 bases and J by 3 bases; unmatched bases: 4. This CDR3 has 15 amino acids. CDR3 amino acids: CASSLRQGANYEQYF. The CDR3 DNA is TGTGCCAGCAGCTTACGACAGGGGGCTAACTACGAGCAGTACTTC.

The chain employs TRBV7-3 and TRBJ1-1; D remains unclear. Germline lookup yields CDR1 SGHTA and CDR2 FQGTGA. CDR3 size: 13 residues. V lost 5 bases, J lost 4 bases, and 11 bases lay in between. In nucleotides, the CDR3 is TGTGCCAGCAGCCCCGGACCACCCACTGAAGCTTTCTTT. Protein: CASSPGPPTEAFF.

V and J are TRBV9 and TRBJ2-1; D gene ambiguous. The CDR3 extends over 15 amino acids. Germline CDR1 is SGDLS and CDR2 is YYNGEE. Trimming removed 0 bases at V and 0 bases at J, with 7 bases between. DNA for the CDR3: TGTGCCAGCAGCGTAGATCTTAGCTCCTACAATGAGCAGTTCTTC. It translates to CASSVDLSSYNEQFF. The complete variable domain, with remaining parts taken from reference TRBV9 and TRBJ2-1, reads DSGVTQTPKHLITATGQRVTLRCSPRSGDLSVYWYQQSLDQGLQFLIQYYNGEERAKGNILERFSAQQFPDLHSELNLSSLELGDSALYFCASSVDLSSYNEQFFGPGTRLTVL.

The chain recombines TRBV7-8 with TRBJ1-5, with D unresolved. The ends were cut back, 2 bases at V and 1 base at J, with 18 bases in the middle. Germline V gene sequence: CDR1 SGHVS, CDR2 FQNEAQ. CDR3 size: 18 residues. DNA for the CDR3: TGTGCCAGCAGCTTAAATTTTTGGAGGGATGCAAGCAATCAGCCCCAGCATTTT. It yields the protein CASSLNFWRDASNQPQHF. Looking up the rest from reference TRBV7-8 and TRBJ1-5 gives the full variable domain: GAGVSQSPRYKVAKRGQDVALRCDPISGHVSLFWYQQALGQGPEFLTYFQNEAQLDKSGLPSDRFFAERPEGSVSTLKIQRTQQEDSAVYLCASSLNFWRDASNQPQHFGDGTRLSIL.

This chain joins TRBV2 and TRBJ2-7; 7 nucleotides align to TRBD2. This CDR3 contains 14 residues. J gave up 2 bases and V 8 bases, and 9 bases lay outside the gene matches. Germline CDR1 is SNHLY and CDR2 is FYNNEI. The CDR3 here is CASGSGGVPYEQYF. In nucleotides, the CDR3 is TGTGCCAGCGGGTCTGGGGGGGTACCCTACGAGCAGTACTTC.

The chain links TRBV1 to TRBJ2-7. TRBV1 is given as a pseudogene. This CDR3 contains 14 residues. The CDR3 nucleotides read TGCACCAGCAGCCATTACTTGGCCTCCTACGAGCAGTACTTC. Amino acids: CTSSHYLASYEQYF.

V gene TRBV7-9 combines with J gene TRBJ1-1, with no clear D. V was trimmed by 5 bases and J by 4 bases, leaving 17 bases between them. Germline V CDR1 and CDR2: SEHNR, FQNEAQ (reference sequence). The CDR3 extends over 15 amino acids. The CDR3 DNA sequence: TGTGCCAGCAGCCTAGGTGGGCAGATATCCACTGAAGCTTTCTTT. Its translation: CASSLGGQISTEAFF.

The chain couples TRBV19 to TRBJ1-1; possibly TRBD1 for D (5 bases). Trimming shortened V by 2 bases and J by 1 base, and 14 bases separated the two germline ends. Germline CDR1 reads LNHDA; CDR2 reads SQIVND (reference sequence). The CDR3 length is 16 residues. This CDR3 reads CASSIRGLIENTEAFF. CDR3 nucleotide sequence: TGTGCCAGTAGTATAAGGGGACTGATAGAGAACACTGAAGCTTTCTTT.

Within the sample, this clone is medium-sized (0.01 to 0.1%). The chain is built from TRBV5-1 and TRBJ2-7; 8 nucleotides agree with TRBD1. CDR1 is SGHRS, CDR2 YFSETQ, per germline. The CDR3 consists of 13 residues. The junction had 9 bases not matched to a gene; V was cut back by 7 bases and J by 6 bases. CDR3 residues: CASRDGTGLEQYF. The CDR3 DNA sequence: TGCGCCAGCCGGGACGGGACAGGACTCGAGCAGTACTTC. The full variable domain, rest sourced from reference TRBV5-1 and TRBJ2-7, is KAGVTQTPRYLIKTRGQQVTLSCSPISGHRSVSWYQQTPGQGLQFLFEYFSETQRNKGNFPGRFSGRQFSNSRSEMNVSTLELGDSALYLCASRDGTGLEQYFGPGTRLTVT.

The V call is TRBV4-1, the J call TRBJ1-2; D not resolved. The length of the CDR3 is 15 residues. Germline-derived CDR1 and CDR2 are MGHRA and YSYEKL. Deletions cut 1 base from V and 3 bases from J, with 12 bases between. CDR3 coding DNA: TGCGCCAGCAGCCAAGGCTTTAGGGAGGACTATGGCTACACCTTC. Protein: CASSQGFREDYGYTF.